The sequence of this T cell receptor (beta chain) was determined in a study of cytomegalovirus exposure and HLA in healthy donors. The CDR3 spans 13 residues. Per germline, CDR1 SEHNR and CDR2 FQNEAQ (reference sequence). V lost 5 bases, J lost 7 bases, and 14 bases lay in between. A remark on this clone: Its antigen is still unknown.

Amplification used 60 Vbeta primers and 13 Jbeta primers. Profiled with immunoSEQ multiplex PCR; TCRdb holds only in-frame clones, not every one. The data show roughly 230,000 clones, with 70% to 90% seen just once and 0.2% to 0.3% held by the top ten. General observations from the study: Likely technical artifact: a cluster of highly shared sequence variants. Reports credit the classifier with highly specific, highly sensitive diagnosis of cytomegalovirus status.

Sequencing used PBMCs. This receptor was identified in a girl aged 2 to 10 in good health and CMV-seronegative. The chain couples TRBV7-9 to TRBJ1-1; no clear D. The CDR3 DNA sequence: TGTGCCAGCAGCCCGGCGGGAATTATTGAAGCTTTCTTT. Translating it yields CASSPAGIIEAFF. Combining the CDR3 with reference TRBV7-9 and TRBJ1-1 gives the whole variable domain DTGVSQNPRHKITKRGQNVTFRCDPISEHNRLYWYRQTLGQGPEFLTYFQNEAQLEKSRLLSDRFSAERPKGSFSTLEIQRTEQGDSAMYLCASSPAGIIEAFFGQGTRLTVV.